Listed here are 15 T cell receptor beta chains from one sample, sequenced in a study of T cells in women clearing cervical HPV infection. Method: immunoSEQ multiplex PCR; TCRdb's copy keeps in-frame clones and lacks some. Its listing shows tens of thousands of clones. Sequenced sample: blood buffy coat. These receptor sequences come from a woman aged 18-70 years with a cervical HPV16 infection that either progressed to CIN3+ or cleared (not recorded which).

Concerning this clone itself: The read gets to within 3 residues of the CDR3 end, and the germline J gene fills in the rest. Within the sample, other DNA sequences also encode this same CDR3. This rearrangement joins TRBV28 to TRBJ2-7; weak D call: TRBD2 (5 bases). The germline V gene encodes CDR1 MDHEN and CDR2 SYDVKM. CDR3 length: 13 amino acids. The V end lost 6 bases, the J end lost 3 bases, and 12 bases lay between the germline ends. CDR3 sequence: CASSSRGFYEQYF. The sequenced CDR3 bases are TGTGCCAGCAGCTCCCGGGGTTTCTACGAG.

About this clone itself: The CDR3 end is not reached by the read, which stops 3 residues before it; the germline J gene fills it in. V usage is TRBV19 and J usage is TRBJ1-2; D might be TRBD1 (5 bases). Trimming left V 5 bases short and J 7 bases short, with 17 bases between. Germline CDR1 is LNHDA and CDR2 is SQIVND (reference sequence). This CDR3 contains 14 residues. The CDR3 bases that were read are TGTGCCAGTAGTTCTGCCCTGACAGTACCTGGC. Its protein is CASSSALTVPG. Given in full, the CDR3 is CASSSALTVPGYTF. Filled out from reference TRBV19 and TRBJ1-2, the complete variable domain reads DGGITQSPKYLFRKEGQNVTLSCEQNLNHDAMYWYRQDPGQGLRLIYYSQIVNDFQKGDIAEGYSVSREKKESFPLTVTSAQKNPTAFYLCASSSALTVPGYTFGSGTRLTVV.

Regarding this clone: The read finishes 3 residues shy of the CDR3 end, and the germline J gene is used to complete it. This chain links TRBV28 with TRBJ2-1, with 7 bases matching TRBD1. Germline CDR1 MDHEN, CDR2 SYDVKM. The CDR3 totals 14 residues. The junction had 9 bases not matched to a gene; V was cut back by 6 bases and J by 7 bases. The CDR3 region is CASRMGQPRNEQFF. The part of the CDR3 DNA that was read is TGTGCCAGCAGGATGGGACAGCCAAGAAATGAG.

Considering frequency, this clone is medium-sized (0.01 to 0.1%). Read coverage stops 3 residues before the CDR3 terminus; the germline J gene supplies the remainder. Other DNA variants within this sample encode the same CDR3. This chain connects TRBV10-3 to TRBJ2-5, with 12 bases matching TRBD2. This CDR3 has 15 amino acids. CDR1 and CDR2 from the germline V gene are ENHRY and SYGVKD. V lost 6 bases and J lost 2; bases outside the gene matches: 4. CDR3 DNA (partial): TGTGCCATCAGCAGACTAGCGGGAGAACAAGAGACC. This gives the protein CAISRLAGEQET. The whole CDR3 reads CAISRLAGEQETQYF.

Of note for this clone: Read data end 3 residues before the CDR3 end; the end is taken from the germline J gene. The chain has TRBV28 and TRBJ2-3; 8 bases map to TRBD1. Germline V lookup: CDR1 MDHEN, CDR2 SYDVKM. CDR3 length equals 15 residues. Trimming at V came to 6 bases and at J to 2 bases, leaving 7 bases not matched to a gene. The CDR3 reads CASSLDRDATDTQYF. CDR3 bases read: TGTGCCAGCAGCTTGGACAGGGATGCCACAGATACG.

Worth noting for this clone: The read ends 3 residues before the CDR3 terminus; that terminus is restored from the germline J gene. The chain employs TRBV5-1 and TRBJ2-3, with TRBD2 matching over 8 bases. The CDR3 length is 16 residues. Trimming at V came to 4 bases and at J to 5 bases, leaving 12 bases not matched to a gene. Germline loops: CDR1 SGHRS, CDR2 YFSETQ. This CDR3 is CASSLGDGGAEDTQYF. The CDR3 DNA, read in part, is TGCGCCAGCAGCCTCGGAGACGGGGGGGCAGAAGATACG.

Comments on this clone: The missing CDR3 end, 3 residues past where the read stops, is filled in from the germline J gene. This rearrangement joins TRBV6-1 to TRBJ1-3; D gene unclear. The CDR3 covers 15 residues. The ends were cut back, 6 bases at V and 4 bases at J, with 16 bases in the middle. Germline CDR1 reads MNHNS; CDR2 reads SASEGT. Incomplete CDR3 DNA: TGTGCCAGCAGGGAAACCGTAGCGGGGGGAAACACC. As protein: CASRETVAGGNT. The entire CDR3 sequence reads CASRETVAGGNTIYF.

Note on this clone: Read data end 3 residues before the CDR3 end; the end is taken from the germline J gene. The chain couples TRBV5-6 to TRBJ2-5; 8 nucleotides agree with TRBD1. The CDR3 spans 15 residues. Germline trimming cut 4 bases from V and 7 bases from J; bases unmatched to any gene: 12. In germline, CDR1 is SGHDT, CDR2 YYEEEE. Partial CDR3 DNA: TGTGCCAGCAGCGCTGGGACAGGTCATCGCGGGACC. Its protein is CASSAGTGHRGT. The whole CDR3 reads CASSAGTGHRGTQYF.

Points on this clone: The DNA ends 3 residues before the CDR3 does, and the rest of the CDR3 is filled in from the germline J gene. The chain couples TRBV18 to TRBJ2-3, with a possible D match to TRBD2 (6 bases). Germline-derived CDR1 and CDR2 are KGHSH and LQKENI. The CDR3 runs 14 residues. This chain's CDR3 is CASSSYPGEETQYF. Incomplete CDR3 DNA: TGTGCCAGCTCATCGTACCCGGGGGAGGAGACG.

On this clone: Read data end 3 residues before the CDR3 end; the end is taken from the germline J gene. The chain couples TRBV4-1 to TRBJ2-5; maybe TRBD1 (6 bases). CDR1 is MGHRA and CDR2 is YSYEKL in the germline V gene. The CDR3 runs 16 residues. With 1 base removed from V and 5 bases from J, the gap between germline ends came to 17 bases. CDR3 residues: CASSQALSGVGETQYF. The DNA read from the CDR3 is TGCGCCAGCAGCCAAGCTTTGTCAGGGGTTGGGGAGACC.

The DNA read from the CDR3 is TGCGCCAGCAGCTTGCTGACTAGCGGGAGTGGTAAGGAGACC. Its translation is CASSLLTSGSGKET. The full CDR3 sequence reads CASSLLTSGSGKETQYF. The rearrangement uses TRBV5-1 and TRBJ2-5; 12 nucleotides align to TRBD2. The CDR3 extends 3 residues past the end of the read, so its final part is completed from the germline J gene. The CDR3 sequence is 17 residues long. Per germline, CDR1 SGHRS and CDR2 YFSETQ. The J segment lost 5 bases and the V segment lost 1 base, leaving 9 bases of the junction unmatched.

Concerning this clone: The read falls 3 residues short of the CDR3 end, and the missing part is taken from the germline J gene. The rearrangement joins TRBV7-2 to TRBJ2-1, with 9 positions matching TRBD1. CDR1 and CDR2 (germline): SGHTA, FQGNSA. Trimming at V came to 7 bases and at J to 3 bases, leaving 7 bases not matched to a gene. The CDR3 runs 15 residues. The CDR3 DNA, read in part, is TGTGCCAGCAACCCCTGGGACAGGGTCTACAATGAG. It translates to CASNPWDRVYNE. The CDR3, in full, reads CASNPWDRVYNEQFF.

As to this clone: The read terminates 3 residues ahead of where the CDR3 ends, so the germline J gene completes it. This chain links TRBV10-3 with TRBJ1-1; 9 nucleotides match TRBD1. Germline loops: CDR1 ENHRY, CDR2 SYGVKD. The CDR3 consists of 15 residues. The V gene end was trimmed by 6 bases and the J gene end by 1 base; junction bases not matched to a gene: 6. The sequenced part of the CDR3 DNA is TGTGCCATCAGCCCTTCGGACAGGGGGAACACTGAA. Residues: CAISPSDRGNTE. The CDR3, in full, reads CAISPSDRGNTEAFF.

In the case of this clone: From the germline J gene comes the end of the CDR3, since the read stops 3 residues before it. This rearrangement joins TRBV28 to TRBJ1-2, with 10 bases identical to TRBD1. The CDR3 is 14 amino acids. Trimming cost V 6 bases and J 3 bases; bases outside gene matches: 4. Germline V gene sequence: CDR1 MDHEN, CDR2 SYDVKM. The covered CDR3 bases are TGTGCCAGCAGGACAGGGGGCGCAGACTATGGC. Translated: CASRTGGADYG. The CDR3, in full, reads CASRTGGADYGYTF.

Comments on this clone: The CDR3 goes on 3 residues after the read ends, and that part is filled in from the germline J gene. The chain links TRBV20-1 to TRBJ1-1; 8 nucleotides line up with TRBD1. The V and J ends lost 0 bases and 7 bases, in that order; junction bases with no gene match: 10. This CDR3 is 15 amino acids long. Germline V gene data show CDR1 as DFQATT and CDR2 as SNEGSKA (reference sequence). CDR3 sequence reads: CSARDPKTGVLEAFF. The part of the CDR3 DNA that was read is TGCAGTGCTAGAGATCCAAAGACAGGGGTCCTTGAA.